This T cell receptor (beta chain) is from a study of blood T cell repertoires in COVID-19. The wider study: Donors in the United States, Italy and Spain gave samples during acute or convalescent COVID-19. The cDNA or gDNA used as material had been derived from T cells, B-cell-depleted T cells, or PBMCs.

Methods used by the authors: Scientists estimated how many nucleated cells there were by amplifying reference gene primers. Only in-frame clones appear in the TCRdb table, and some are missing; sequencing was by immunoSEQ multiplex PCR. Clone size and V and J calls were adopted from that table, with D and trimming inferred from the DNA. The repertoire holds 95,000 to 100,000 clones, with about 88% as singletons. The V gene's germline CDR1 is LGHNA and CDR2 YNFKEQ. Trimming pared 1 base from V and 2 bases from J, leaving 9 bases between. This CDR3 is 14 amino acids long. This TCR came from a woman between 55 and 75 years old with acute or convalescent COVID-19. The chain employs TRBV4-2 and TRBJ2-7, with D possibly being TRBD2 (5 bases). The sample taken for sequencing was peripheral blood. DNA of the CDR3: TGTGCCAGCAGCCAAGCGGACGGGGCCTACGAGCAGTACTTC. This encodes CASSQADGAYEQYF.